This TCR beta chain stems from a study of early T cells in non-severe SARS-CoV-2 infection. The overall study: Alpha and beta chains were unpaired, from unsorted whole-blood bulk RNA. Overall study findings and caveats: The matching step, a VDJdb search, favored anti-spike CD8 responses and missed private and CD4 specificities.

Regarding this clonotype: Its matching antigen is unknown.

A single record per CDR3 protein comes from TCRdb applying MiXCR to the 5' RACE reads. The table lists 99,000 or so distinct CDR3 sequences, roughly 15% of them singletons. This clonotype was obtained from an adult who was a healthcare worker with PCR-confirmed SARS-CoV-2 infection or an uninfected control (not recorded which). Sequencing was performed on whole blood.

The CDR3 here is CASSSWTATGSYGYTF. The CDR3 bases are TGTGCCAGCAGTTCCTGGACAGCGACGGGGTCATATGGCTACACCTTC. The chain recombines TRBV12-3 or TRBV12-4 with TRBJ1-2, with a tentative D call TRBD1 (6 bases). This CDR3 has 16 amino acids. V was trimmed by 4 bases and J by 5 bases, leaving 20 bases between them.